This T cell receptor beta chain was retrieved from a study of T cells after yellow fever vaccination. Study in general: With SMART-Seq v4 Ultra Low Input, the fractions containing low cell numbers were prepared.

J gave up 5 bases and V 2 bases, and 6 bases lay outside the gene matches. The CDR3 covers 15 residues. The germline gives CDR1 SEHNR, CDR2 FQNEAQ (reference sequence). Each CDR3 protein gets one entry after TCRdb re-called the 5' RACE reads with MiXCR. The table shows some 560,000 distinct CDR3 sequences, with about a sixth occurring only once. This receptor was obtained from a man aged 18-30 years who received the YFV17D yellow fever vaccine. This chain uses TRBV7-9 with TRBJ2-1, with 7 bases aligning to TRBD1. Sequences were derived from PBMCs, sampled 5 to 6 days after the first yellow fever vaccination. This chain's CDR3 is CASSLFPRGNNEQFF. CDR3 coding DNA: TGTGCCAGCAGCTTATTCCCCAGGGGGAACAATGAGCAGTTCTTC. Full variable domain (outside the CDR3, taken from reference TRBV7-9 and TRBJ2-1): DTGVSQNPRHKITKRGQNVTFRCDPISEHNRLYWYRQTLGQGPEFLTYFQNEAQLEKSRLLSDRFSAERPKGSFSTLEIQRTEQGDSAMYLCASSLFPRGNNEQFFGPGTRLTVL.